This T cell receptor (beta chain) was sequenced in a study of T cell changes during pregnancy in multiple sclerosis. The CDR3 is 16 amino acids. The germline gives CDR1 SGDLS, CDR2 YYNGEE. Trimming removed 0 bases from V and 1 base from J; junction bases left unmatched: 3. The protocol was immunoSEQ multiplex PCR, while the TCRdb copy is restricted to in-frame clones and leaves out a portion. This sample carries about 50,000 clones, approximately 94% of them seen once, and the ten largest clones take around 0.34%. The source of this sequence is a female donor with multiple sclerosis, enrolled in a pregnancy study. The sequenced sample was CD4+ T cells from peripheral blood mononuclear cells, obtained in the third trimester of pregnancy. V is TRBV9 and J is TRBJ2-2, with TRBD2 identical over 7 bases. The CDR3 DNA reads TGTGCCAGCAGCGTAGACCCGGGGGGGAACACCGGGGAGCTGTTTTTT. Protein sequence: CASSVDPGGNTGELFF.